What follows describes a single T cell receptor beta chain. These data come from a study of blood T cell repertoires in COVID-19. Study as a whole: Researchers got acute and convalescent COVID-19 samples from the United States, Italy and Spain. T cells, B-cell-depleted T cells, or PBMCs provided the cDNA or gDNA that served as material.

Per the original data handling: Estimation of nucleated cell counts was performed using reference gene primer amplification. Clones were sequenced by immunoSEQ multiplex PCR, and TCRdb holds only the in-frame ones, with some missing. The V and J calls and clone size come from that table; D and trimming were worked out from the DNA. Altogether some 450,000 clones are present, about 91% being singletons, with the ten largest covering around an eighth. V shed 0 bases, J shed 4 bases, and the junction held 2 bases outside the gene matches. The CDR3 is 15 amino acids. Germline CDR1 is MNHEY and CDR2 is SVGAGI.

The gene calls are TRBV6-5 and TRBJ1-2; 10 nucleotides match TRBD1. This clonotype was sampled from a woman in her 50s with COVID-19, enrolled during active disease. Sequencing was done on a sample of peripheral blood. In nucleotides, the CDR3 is TGTGCCAGCAGTTACTCGAGGGACAGGGGCTATGGCTACACCTTC. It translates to CASSYSRDRGYGYTF.